The 18 T cell receptor beta chains below all came from one sample that was sequenced in a study of T cell changes during pregnancy in multiple sclerosis. TCRdb's copy holds only in-frame clones and misses some; the assay was immunoSEQ multiplex PCR. The data hold about 36,000 clones, with roughly 89% observed a single time. The specimen comprised CD4+ T cells from peripheral blood mononuclear cells, sampled in the second trimester of pregnancy. The source of these receptors is a female donor in good health, enrolled as a control in a pregnancy study.

The chain is built from TRBV30 and TRBJ1-1; D may be TRBD1 (5 bases). Germline V CDR1 and CDR2: GTSNPN, SVGIG (reference sequence). The V end was cut by 3 bases, the J end by 4 bases, with 15 bases between. This CDR3 comprises 14 residues. The DNA of the CDR3 is TGTGCCTGGAGAGCCGCAGGGTTTAGCACTGAAGCTTTCTTT. Amino acids: CAWRAAGFSTEAFF.

V usage is TRBV5-1 and J usage is TRBJ2-7, with D maybe TRBD1 (5 bases). Trimming removed 2 bases from V and 1 base from J, with 16 bases in between. The CDR3 consists of 16 residues. The germline CDR1 and CDR2 sequences are SGHRS and YFSETQ. CDR3 sequence reads: CASSFHFTPGSYEQYF. The DNA for the CDR3 is TGCGCCAGCAGCTTTCATTTCACACCAGGGTCCTACGAGCAGTACTTC.

This chain uses TRBV28 with TRBJ1-2; 8 nucleotides line up with TRBD1. Germline V gene lookup returns CDR1 MDHEN and CDR2 SYDVKM. V was clipped by 6 bases and J by 5 bases; unmatched bases: 11. This CDR3 comprises 15 residues. The CDR3 bases are TGTGCCAGCAGCCCAGGGGGCGCTCTAATTTATGGCTACACCTTC. Translated, it gives CASSPGGALIYGYTF.

The CDR3 is CASSPGPEVRIYGYTF. The CDR3 nucleotides read TGTGCCAGCTCCCCCGGTCCCGAGGTAAGAATTTATGGCTACACCTTC. V usage is TRBV18 and J usage is TRBJ1-2; D not resolved. The V gene's germline CDR1 is KGHSH and CDR2 LQKENI. The ends were cut back, 6 bases at V and 5 bases at J, with 22 bases in the middle. This CDR3 is built from 16 residues.

V usage is TRBV28 and J usage is TRBJ1-4; no clear D gene. The germline V gene encodes CDR1 MDHEN and CDR2 SYDVKM. Trimming shortened V by 2 bases and J by 0 bases, and 10 bases separated the two germline ends. CDR3 size: 16 residues. In DNA form, the CDR3 reads TGTGCCAGCAGTTTAAGTAGTCCCGCAACTAATGAAAAACTGTTTTTT. It codes for CASSLSSPATNEKLFF.

This chain links TRBV9 with TRBJ1-3; 7 bases are shared with TRBD1. Germline values: CDR1 SGDLS, CDR2 YYNGEE. V was clipped by 7 bases and J by 0 bases; unmatched bases: 13. This CDR3 comprises 17 residues. CDR3 in DNA: TGTGCCAGCGGAGGGGACAGCAACTCTATCTCTGGAAACACCATATATTTT. It is translated as CASGGDSNSISGNTIYF.

This clone was detected only once. The rearrangement joins TRBV2 to TRBJ1-4; D perhaps matches TRBD1 (5 bases). Trimming stripped 10 bases from V and 9 bases from J, with 12 bases between. CDR3 length: 11 residues. Germline values: CDR1 SNHLY, CDR2 FYNNEI. In DNA form, the CDR3 reads TGTGCCACCGGGACTTCCCAAAAACTGTTTTTT. Translation: CATGTSQKLFF.

This clone came up once. This chain links TRBV28 with TRBJ1-6; TRBD1 agrees at 10 bases. Germline CDR1 reads MDHEN; CDR2 reads SYDVKM. V dropped 6 bases and J dropped 10; count of bases not matched to a gene: 6. This CDR3 contains 14 residues. CDR3 nucleotide sequence: TGTGCCAGCAGCCTGGGACAGGGGCGATCACCCCTCCACTTT. Translation gives CASSLGQGRSPLHF.

For this clone: One end of the junction varies from germline; a read error may be responsible. The chain has TRBV7-7 and TRBJ2-7, with D tentatively TRBD2 (6 bases). The germline V gene has CDR1 SSHAT and CDR2 FNYEAQ (reference sequence). The CDR3 is made up of 13 amino acids. The CDR3 nucleotides read TGTGCTAGCAGCTCAGGGACTTCCTACGAGCAGTACTTC. Amino acids: CASSSGTSYEQYF. Looking up the rest from reference TRBV7-7 and TRBJ2-7 gives the full variable domain: GAGVSQSPRYKVTKRGQDVTLRCDPISSHATLYWYQQALGQGPEFLTYFNYEAQPDKSGLPSDRFSAERPEGSISTLTIQRTEQRDSAMYRCASSSGTSYEQYFGPGTRLTVT.

This chain links TRBV19 with TRBJ2-3; D is ambiguous. CDR1 is LNHDA, CDR2 SQIVND, per germline (reference sequence). CDR3 size: 13 residues. V was shortened by 1 base and J by 5 bases, with 7 bases between the two germline ends. CDR3 sequence reads: CASSIGAGDTQYF. The CDR3 bases are TGTGCCAGTAGTATAGGGGCAGGAGATACGCAGTATTTT.

This chain links TRBV2 with TRBJ2-1; 7 bases fit TRBD1. Germline V CDR1 and CDR2: SNHLY, FYNNEI. V shed 2 bases, J shed 7 bases, and the junction held 11 bases outside the gene matches. The CDR3 runs 16 residues. The CDR3 sequence: CASSERTGPMRNEQFF. CDR3 DNA: TGTGCCAGCAGTGAACGGACAGGCCCCATGAGGAATGAGCAGTTCTTC.

The chain couples TRBV6-5 to TRBJ2-1, with a tentative D call TRBD2 (5 bases). The germline CDR1 and CDR2 sequences are MNHEY and SVGAGI. V was pared by 3 bases and J by 0 bases, with 9 bases between. The CDR3 totals 15 residues. The CDR3 here is CASSYRDISYNEQFF. As DNA, the CDR3 is TGTGCCAGCAGTTATCGGGATATCTCCTACAATGAGCAGTTCTTC.

V gene TRBV5-1 combines with J gene TRBJ2-1, with 8 nucleotides matching TRBD1. This CDR3 is 16 amino acids long. The germline CDR1 and CDR2 sequences are SGHRS and YFSETQ. The J segment lost 5 bases and the V segment lost 4 bases, leaving 11 bases of the junction unmatched. CDR3: CASSRGRTGPDNEQFF. Written as DNA, the CDR3 is TGCGCCAGCAGCCGTGGGCGGACAGGGCCGGACAATGAGCAGTTCTTC.

J is TRBJ1-2 and V is TRBV28; TRBD1 aligns across 12 bases. There are 16 residues in the CDR3. The ends lost 4 bases at V and 4 bases at J; junction bases unmatched: 7. Germline-derived CDR1 and CDR2 are MDHEN and SYDVKM. The CDR3 reads CASSSGTGGGSYGYTF. For the CDR3, the DNA is TGTGCCAGCAGTTCCGGGACAGGGGGCGGGAGCTATGGCTACACCTTC.

The chain uses TRBV15 and TRBJ1-2; possible D gene TRBD1, 6 bases. The length of the CDR3 is 15 residues. V lost 1 base, J lost 6 bases, and 15 bases lay in between. Germline lookup yields CDR1 LNHNV and CDR2 YYDKDF (reference sequence). CDR3: CATSRVGQGRDGYTF. The CDR3 DNA is TGTGCCACCAGCAGAGTAGGGCAGGGGAGGGATGGCTACACCTTC.

A single count supports this clone. This chain connects TRBV14 to TRBJ2-2; D not certain. The V gene's germline CDR1 is SGHDN and CDR2 FVKESK. V lost 0 bases and J lost 5, with 7 bases in between. The CDR3 consists of 14 residues. The CDR3 protein is CASSQELRTGELFF. The DNA for the CDR3 is TGTGCCAGCAGCCAAGAACTGAGGACCGGGGAGCTGTTTTTT.

The rearrangement links TRBV5-1 to TRBJ2-7, with 8 bases aligning to TRBD1. The CDR3 contains 15 residues. CDR1 SGHRS and CDR2 YFSETQ come from the germline V gene. With 4 bases clipped from V and 2 bases from J, the junction kept 8 bases outside the gene matches. CDR3 region: CASSPYGQGPYEQYF. The CDR3 nucleotides read TGCGCCAGCAGCCCCTACGGACAGGGCCCCTACGAGCAGTACTTC.

This clone was seen just once. This chain connects TRBV9 to TRBJ2-1; tentative D call: TRBD1 (6 bases). Germline V gene sequence: CDR1 SGDLS, CDR2 YYNGEE. Trimming removed 0 bases at V and 0 bases at J, with 16 bases between. The CDR3 contains 18 residues. CDR3 nucleotide sequence: TGTGCCAGCAGCGTAGAGGTATGGGGGCGTCGCTCCTACAATGAGCAGTTCTTC. This codes for CASSVEVWGRRSYNEQFF.